The subject of this entry is one T cell receptor beta chain. This sample is part of a study of patients and donors after allogeneic stem cell transplantation. TCRdb reprocessed the RT-PCR reads with MiXCR, giving one entry per CDR3 protein. The profile covers approximately 210,000 distinct CDR3 sequences, with around two fifths appearing a single time and about 33% taken by the ten largest. This CDR3 is built from 14 residues. The V gene lost 2 bases and the J gene lost 3 bases, with 9 bases spanning the gap. The germline gives CDR1 SGHTS, CDR2 YDEGEE. Material: blood, either unsorted or a sorted T cell fraction (not recorded which). The chain carries TRBV5-8 and TRBJ1-5; possibly TRBD1 for D (5 bases). The receptor was isolated from a human donor who was either an allogeneic HSCT recipient or a stem cell or donor lymphocyte infusion donor (not recorded which). It is not recorded whose cells these are; they may come from a transplant donor. CDR3 sequence (DNA): TGTGCCAGCAGCTTACGACAGCCCAATCAGCCCCAGCATTTT. This sequence encodes CASSLRQPNQPQHF.